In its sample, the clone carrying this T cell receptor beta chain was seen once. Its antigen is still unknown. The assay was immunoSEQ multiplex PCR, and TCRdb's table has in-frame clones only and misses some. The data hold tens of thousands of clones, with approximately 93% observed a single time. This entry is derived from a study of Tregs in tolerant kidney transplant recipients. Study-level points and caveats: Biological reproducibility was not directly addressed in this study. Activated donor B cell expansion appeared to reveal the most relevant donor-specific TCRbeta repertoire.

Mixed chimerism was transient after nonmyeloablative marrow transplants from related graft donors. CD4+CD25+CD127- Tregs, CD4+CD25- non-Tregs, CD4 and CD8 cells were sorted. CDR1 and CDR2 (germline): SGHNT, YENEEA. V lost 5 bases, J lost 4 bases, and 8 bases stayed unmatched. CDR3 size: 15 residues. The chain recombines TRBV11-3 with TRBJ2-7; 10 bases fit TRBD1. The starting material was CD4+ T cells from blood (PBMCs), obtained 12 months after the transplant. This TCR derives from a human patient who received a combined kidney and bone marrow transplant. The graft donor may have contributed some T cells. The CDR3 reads CASSRLTGGAYEQYF. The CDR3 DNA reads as TGTGCCAGCAGCCGATTGACAGGGGGCGCGTACGAGCAGTACTTC. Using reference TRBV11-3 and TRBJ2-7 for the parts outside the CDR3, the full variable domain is EAGVVQSPRYKIIEKKQPVAFWCNPISGHNTLYWYLQNLGQGPELLIRYENEEAVDDSQLPKDRFSAERLKGVDSTLKIQPAELGDSAVYLCASSRLTGGAYEQYFGPGTRLTVT.